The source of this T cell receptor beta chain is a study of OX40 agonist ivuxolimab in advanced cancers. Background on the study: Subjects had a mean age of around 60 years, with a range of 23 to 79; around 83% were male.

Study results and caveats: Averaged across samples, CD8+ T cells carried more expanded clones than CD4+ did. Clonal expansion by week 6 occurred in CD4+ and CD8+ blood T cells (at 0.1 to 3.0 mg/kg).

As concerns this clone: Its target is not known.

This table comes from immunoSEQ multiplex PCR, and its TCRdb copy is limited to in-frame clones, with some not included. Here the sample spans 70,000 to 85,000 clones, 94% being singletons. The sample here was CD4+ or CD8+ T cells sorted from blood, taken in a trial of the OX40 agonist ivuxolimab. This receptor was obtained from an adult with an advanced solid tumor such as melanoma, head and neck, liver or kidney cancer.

CDR3 in amino acids: CASSKAGGETQYF. CDR3 in DNA: TGTGCCAGCAGTAAGGCAGGGGGGGAGACCCAGTACTTC. The gene calls are TRBV27 and TRBJ2-5; D is possibly TRBD1 (7 bases). Germline V gene lookup returns CDR1 MNHEY and CDR2 SMNVEV (reference sequence). This CDR3 has 13 residues. V gave up 5 bases and J gave up 5 bases, with 12 bases separating them.